This T cell receptor (beta chain) was profiled in a study of early stage breast cancer tumors. Remarks on this clone: The sample holds other DNA sequences that translate to the same CDR3.

Produced via immunoSEQ multiplex PCR; TCRdb's table is partial and in-frame only. The sample comprises around 31,000 clones, around 75% of which are singletons, and around 10% rests with the top ten. V dropped 1 base and J dropped 5 bases, with 6 bases sitting between them. The CDR3 covers 12 residues. Germline CDR1 SGHDT, CDR2 YYEEEE. The sequence was obtained from a person aged 25 to 45 with breast cancer. The chain carries TRBV5-6 and TRBJ1-1; D not certain. Sequences were obtained from breast tumor tissue. The CDR3 DNA follows: TGTGCCAGCAGCTTGTTGGGGACTGAAGCTTTCTTT. Its protein is CASSLLGTEAFF.